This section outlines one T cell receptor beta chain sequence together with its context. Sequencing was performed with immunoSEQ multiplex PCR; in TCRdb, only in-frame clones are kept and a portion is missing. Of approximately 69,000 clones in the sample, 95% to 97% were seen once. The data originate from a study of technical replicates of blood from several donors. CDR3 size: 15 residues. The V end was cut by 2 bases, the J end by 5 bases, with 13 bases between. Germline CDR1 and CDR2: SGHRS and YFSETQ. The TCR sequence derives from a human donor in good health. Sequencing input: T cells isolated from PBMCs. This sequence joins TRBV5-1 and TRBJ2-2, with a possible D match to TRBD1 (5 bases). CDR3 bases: TGCGCCAGCAGCTTTGTGGGGCTGGGGACCGGGGAGCTGTTTTTT. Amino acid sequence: CASSFVGLGTGELFF.